This T cell receptor (beta chain) originates from a study of T cell responses to AZD1222 COVID-19 vaccine. Findings of the study overall: Spike-wide vaccine-associated CD4 TCRs dominated at 160-218 and 743-854.

Produced via immunoSEQ multiplex PCR; TCRdb's table is partial and in-frame only. The repertoire holds 150,000 to 200,000 clones, with 90% to 95% as singletons. The V and J ends lost 0 bases and 8 bases respectively, with 16 bases between them. This CDR3 has 16 residues. The germline V gene encodes CDR1 LGHDT and CDR2 YNNKEL (reference sequence). On this clone: Its specificity is not known.

Sample: peripheral blood, taken 28 days after the second AZD1222 dose. This receptor was identified in an adult who received the AZD1222 COVID-19 vaccine. V gene TRBV3-1 (or the pseudogene TRBV3-2) combines with J gene TRBJ1-4, with D perhaps TRBD1 (5 bases). The CDR3 sequence: CASSQDRGRVGEKLFF. DNA of the CDR3: TGTGCCAGCAGCCAAGATCGGGGCAGGGTAGGGGAAAAACTGTTTTTT.